What follows is one TCR beta chain and its context. The data originate from a study of blood T cell repertoires in COVID-19. About the research overall: Spain, Italy and the United States supplied samples that represented acute and convalescent COVID-19.

Profiled with immunoSEQ multiplex PCR; TCRdb holds only in-frame clones, not every one. The table has a few hundred thousand clones, 80% to 90% seen once. With 0 bases removed from V and 10 bases from J, the gap between germline ends came to 12 bases. Germline V gene lookup returns CDR1 SGDLS and CDR2 YYNGEE. CDR3 length equals 13 residues. Individuals drawn from about 26 US areas were about 18 to 100 years old. Sequences were obtained from PBMCs or T cells enriched from blood (not recorded which). V and J are TRBV9 and TRBJ2-3; TRBD2 might be the D (6 bases). The receptor's source is a woman in her forties or fifties who had recovered from COVID-19. This CDR3 reads CASSVDAWEAQYF. CDR3 in DNA: TGTGCCAGCAGCGTAGACGCGTGGGAGGCGCAGTATTTT. Full variable domain (outside the CDR3, taken from reference TRBV9 and TRBJ2-3): DSGVTQTPKHLITATGQRVTLRCSPRSGDLSVYWYQQSLDQGLQFLIQYYNGEERAKGNILERFSAQQFPDLHSELNLSSLELGDSALYFCASSVDAWEAQYFGPGTRLTVL.